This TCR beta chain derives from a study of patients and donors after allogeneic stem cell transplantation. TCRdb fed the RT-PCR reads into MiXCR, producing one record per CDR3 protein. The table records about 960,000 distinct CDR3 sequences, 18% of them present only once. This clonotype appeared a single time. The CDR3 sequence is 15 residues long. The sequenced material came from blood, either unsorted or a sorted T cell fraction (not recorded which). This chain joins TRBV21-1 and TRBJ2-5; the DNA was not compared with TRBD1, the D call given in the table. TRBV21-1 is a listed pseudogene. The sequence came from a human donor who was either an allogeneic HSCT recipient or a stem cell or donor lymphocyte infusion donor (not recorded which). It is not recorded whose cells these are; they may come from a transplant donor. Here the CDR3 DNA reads TGTGCCAGCAGCAAGAGAGGCGGGGGAGAAGAGACCCAGTACTTC. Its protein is CASSKRGGGEETQYF.